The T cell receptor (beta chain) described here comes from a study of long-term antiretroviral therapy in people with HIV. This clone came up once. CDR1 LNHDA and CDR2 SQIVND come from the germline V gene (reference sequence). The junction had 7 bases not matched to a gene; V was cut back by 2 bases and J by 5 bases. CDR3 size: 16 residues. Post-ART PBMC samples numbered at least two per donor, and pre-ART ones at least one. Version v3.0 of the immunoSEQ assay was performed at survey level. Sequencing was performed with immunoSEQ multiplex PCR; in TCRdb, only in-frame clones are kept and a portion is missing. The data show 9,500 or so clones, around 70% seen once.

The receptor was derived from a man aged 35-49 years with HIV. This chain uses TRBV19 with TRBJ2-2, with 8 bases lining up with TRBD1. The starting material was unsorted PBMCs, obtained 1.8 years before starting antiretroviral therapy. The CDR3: CASSIPNRGLTGELFF. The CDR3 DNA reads TGTGCCAGTAGTATACCGAACAGGGGGTTGACCGGGGAGCTGTTTTTT.